The clone carrying this TCR beta chain was observed a handful of times. This sample is part of a study of blood T cell repertoires in COVID-19. Study summary: Samples representing acute and convalescent COVID-19 were sourced from the United States, Italy and Spain. In each case, the material was cDNA or gDNA derived from T cells, B-cell-depleted T cells, or PBMCs.

How the authors handled the data: Amplified reference gene primers provided the basis for estimating nucleated cell counts. TCRdb's copy holds only in-frame clones and misses some; the assay was immunoSEQ multiplex PCR. Clone size and the V and J calls come from that table; the DNA yielded D and trimming. The sample consists of about 220,000 clones, under 90% of them appearing once. The J segment lost 5 bases and the V segment lost 6 bases, leaving 5 bases of the junction unmatched. Germline V gene lookup returns CDR1 MNHEY and CDR2 SMNVEV (reference sequence). The CDR3 extends over 13 amino acids. The sample comprised peripheral blood. The rearrangement links TRBV27 to TRBJ1-1; the match to TRBD1 covers 8 bases. The receptor was isolated from a woman of 80 years or more with acute or convalescent COVID-19. The DNA for the CDR3 is TGTGCCAGCAGGGCGACAGGGGTGACTGAAGCTTTCTTT. The encoded protein is CASRATGVTEAFF.